These 6 T cell receptor beta chains share one sample of origin, sequenced in a study of shared clonotypes between healthy human individuals. Sequencing was performed with immunoSEQ multiplex PCR; in TCRdb, only in-frame clones are kept and a portion is missing. Among approximately 600,000 clones listed, approximately 95% were seen once. The naive CD8 fraction comprised CD45RO-negative cells positively selected for CCR7 and excluded terminally differentiated effector memory CD45RA+ cells. The specimen sequenced was naive CD8+ T cells sorted from blood. These receptors originate from a woman aged 25-40 years in good health.

This chain joins TRBV6-1 and TRBJ1-1, with 9 bases identical to TRBD1. This CDR3 contains 14 residues. Germline CDR1 MNHNS, CDR2 SASEGT. The junction had 7 bases not matched to a gene; V was cut back by 10 bases and J by 1 base. The CDR3 region is CATPGTGTNTEAFF. CDR3 nucleotides: TGTGCCACCCCGGGGACAGGGACGAACACTGAAGCTTTCTTT.

The rearrangement links TRBV29-1 to TRBJ2-1; no definite D call. CDR1 SQVTM and CDR2 ANQGSEA come from the germline V gene. The V gene lost 3 bases and the J gene lost 8 bases, with 8 bases spanning the gap. The CDR3 covers 11 residues. This CDR3 reads CSVDRVYEQFF. The CDR3 DNA sequence: TGCAGCGTTGATCGGGTCTATGAGCAGTTCTTC.

This chain joins TRBV2 and TRBJ1-2; D is perhaps TRBD1 (6 bases). This CDR3 comprises 17 residues. Germline V lookup: CDR1 SNHLY, CDR2 FYNNEI. Trimming shortened V by 2 bases and J by 2 bases, and 18 bases separated the two germline ends. This chain's CDR3 is CASSETARGGANYGYTF. The CDR3 DNA follows: TGTGCCAGCAGTGAAACAGCCAGGGGAGGGGCCAACTATGGCTACACCTTC.

The V call is TRBV27, the J call TRBJ2-7, with 10 bases aligning to TRBD1. J lost 1 base, V lost 6 bases, and 6 bases had no gene match. The CDR3 length is 15 residues. Looked up from germline, CDR1 is MNHEY and CDR2 is SMNVEV (reference sequence). The CDR3: CASSPGTGASYEQYF. DNA of the CDR3: TGTGCCAGCAGCCCCGGGACAGGGGCTTCCTACGAGCAGTACTTC.

This clone was seen a few times. The chain carries TRBV30 and TRBJ1-3; D ambiguous. This CDR3 region has 11 residues. The V end lost 2 bases, the J end lost 6 bases, and 5 bases lay between the germline ends. CDR1 is GTSNPN and CDR2 is SVGIG in the germline V gene (reference sequence). The CDR3 loop reads CAWSLENTIYF. CDR3 nucleotide sequence: TGTGCCTGGAGTTTGGAAAACACCATATATTTT.

The rearrangement uses TRBV27 and TRBJ2-3, with D possibly matching TRBD1 (6 bases). The germline V gene encodes CDR1 MNHEY and CDR2 SMNVEV (reference sequence). The CDR3 has 18 amino acids. Trimming shortened V by 9 bases and J by 3 bases, and 28 bases separated the two germline ends. The chain's CDR3 is CASGPYRAPRGKTDTQYF. CDR3 bases: TGTGCCAGTGGCCCCTACAGGGCACCTAGGGGGAAAACAGATACGCAGTATTTT.